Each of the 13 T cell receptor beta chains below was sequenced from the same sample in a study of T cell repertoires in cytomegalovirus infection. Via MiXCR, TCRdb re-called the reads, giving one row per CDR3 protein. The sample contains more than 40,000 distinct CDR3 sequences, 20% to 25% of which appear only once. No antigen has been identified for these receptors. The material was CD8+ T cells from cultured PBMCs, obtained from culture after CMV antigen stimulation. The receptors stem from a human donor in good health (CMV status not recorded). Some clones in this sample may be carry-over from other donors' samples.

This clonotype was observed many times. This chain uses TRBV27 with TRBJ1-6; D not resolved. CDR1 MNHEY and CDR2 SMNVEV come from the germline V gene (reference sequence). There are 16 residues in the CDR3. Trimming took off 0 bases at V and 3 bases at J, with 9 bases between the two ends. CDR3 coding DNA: TGTGCCAGCAGTTTATCCGGTGGCAGCTATAATTCACCCCTCCACTTT. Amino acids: CASSLSGGSYNSPLHF.

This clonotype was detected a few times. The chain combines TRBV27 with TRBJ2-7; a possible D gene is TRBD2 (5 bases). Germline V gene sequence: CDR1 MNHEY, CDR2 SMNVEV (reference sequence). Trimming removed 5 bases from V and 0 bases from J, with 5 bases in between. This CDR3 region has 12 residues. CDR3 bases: TGTGCCAGCAGTGGGAGCTCCTACGAGCAGTACTTC. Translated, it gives CASSGSSYEQYF.

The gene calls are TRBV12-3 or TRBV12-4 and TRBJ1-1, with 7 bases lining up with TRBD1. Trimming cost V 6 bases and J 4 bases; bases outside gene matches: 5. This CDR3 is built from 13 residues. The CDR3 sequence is CASSPTGTTEAFF. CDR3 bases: TGTGCCAGCAGCCCGACAGGGACCACTGAAGCTTTCTTT.

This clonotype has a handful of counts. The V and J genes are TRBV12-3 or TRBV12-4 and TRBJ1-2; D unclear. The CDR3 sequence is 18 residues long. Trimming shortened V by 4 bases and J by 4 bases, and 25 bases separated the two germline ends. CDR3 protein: CASSSGTLTTPEGYGYTF. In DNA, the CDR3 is TGTGCCAGCAGTTCGGGAACACTGACGACCCCGGAAGGCTATGGCTACACCTTC.

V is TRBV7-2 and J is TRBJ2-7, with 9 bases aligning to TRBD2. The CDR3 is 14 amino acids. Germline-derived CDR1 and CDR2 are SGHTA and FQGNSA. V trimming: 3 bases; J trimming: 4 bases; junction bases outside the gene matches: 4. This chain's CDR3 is CASSFGGGGYEQYF. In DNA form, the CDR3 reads TGTGCCAGCAGCTTTGGCGGGGGGGGTTACGAGCAGTACTTC.

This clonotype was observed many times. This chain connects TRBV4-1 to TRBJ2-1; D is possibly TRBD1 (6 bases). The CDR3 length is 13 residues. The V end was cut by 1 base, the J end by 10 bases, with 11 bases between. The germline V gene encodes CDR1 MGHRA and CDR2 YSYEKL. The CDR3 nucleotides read TGCGCCAGCAGCCAAGTGCCGGGGACAGAGCAGTTCTTC. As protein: CASSQVPGTEQFF.

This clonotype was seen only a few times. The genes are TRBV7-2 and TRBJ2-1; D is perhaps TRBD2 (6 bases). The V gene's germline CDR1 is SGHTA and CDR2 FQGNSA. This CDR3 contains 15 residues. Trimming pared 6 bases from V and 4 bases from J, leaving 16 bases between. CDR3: CASSSRLDSYNEQFF. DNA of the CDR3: TGTGCCAGCAGTTCCAGACTAGATAGTTACAATGAGCAGTTCTTC.

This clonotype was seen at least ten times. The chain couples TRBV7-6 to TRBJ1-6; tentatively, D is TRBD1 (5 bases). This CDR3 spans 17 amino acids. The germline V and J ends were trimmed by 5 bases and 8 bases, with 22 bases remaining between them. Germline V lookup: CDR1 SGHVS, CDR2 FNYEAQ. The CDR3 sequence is CASSRKAGLDAYSPLHF. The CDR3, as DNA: TGTGCCAGCAGCCGGAAAGCGGGGCTAGACGCGTATTCACCCCTCCACTTT.

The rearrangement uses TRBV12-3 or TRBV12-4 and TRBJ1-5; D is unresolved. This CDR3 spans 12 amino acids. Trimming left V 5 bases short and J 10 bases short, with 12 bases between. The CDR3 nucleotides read TGTGCCAGCAGTCCCAGTGATTATCCCCAGCATTTT. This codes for CASSPSDYPQHF.

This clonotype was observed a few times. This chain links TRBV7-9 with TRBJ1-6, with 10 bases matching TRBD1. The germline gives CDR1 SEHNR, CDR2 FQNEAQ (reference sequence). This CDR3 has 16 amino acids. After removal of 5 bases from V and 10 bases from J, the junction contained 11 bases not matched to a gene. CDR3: CASSRGTGEIGSPLHF. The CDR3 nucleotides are TGTGCCAGCAGCCGCGGGACAGGGGAGATTGGGTCACCCCTCCACTTT.

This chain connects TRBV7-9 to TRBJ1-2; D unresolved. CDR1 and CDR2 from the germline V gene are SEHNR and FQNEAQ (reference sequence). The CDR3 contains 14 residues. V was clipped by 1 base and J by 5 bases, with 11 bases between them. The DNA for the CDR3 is TGTGCCAGCAGCTTAGATGGGGTCCATTATGGCTACACCTTC. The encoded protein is CASSLDGVHYGYTF.

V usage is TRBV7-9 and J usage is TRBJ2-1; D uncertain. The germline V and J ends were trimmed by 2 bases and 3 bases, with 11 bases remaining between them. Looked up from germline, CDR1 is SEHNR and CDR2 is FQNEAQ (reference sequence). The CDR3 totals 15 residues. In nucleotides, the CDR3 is TGTGCCAGCAGCTTATTAGCCGGGCTCTACAATGAGCAGTTCTTC. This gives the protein CASSLLAGLYNEQFF. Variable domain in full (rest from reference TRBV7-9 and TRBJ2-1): DTGVSQNPRHKITKRGQNVTFRCDPISEHNRLYWYRQTLGQGPEFLTYFQNEAQLEKSRLLSDRFSAERPKGSFSTLEIQRTEQGDSAMYLCASSLLAGLYNEQFFGPGTRLTVL.

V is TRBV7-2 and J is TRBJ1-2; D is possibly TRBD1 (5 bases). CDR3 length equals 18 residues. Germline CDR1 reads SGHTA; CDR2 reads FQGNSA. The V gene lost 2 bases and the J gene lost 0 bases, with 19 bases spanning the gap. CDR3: CASSLKAPPNRPNYGYTF. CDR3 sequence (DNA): TGTGCCAGCAGCTTAAAAGCCCCACCTAACAGGCCTAACTATGGCTACACCTTC.